This T cell receptor (beta chain) came from a study of blood T cell repertoires in COVID-19. The overall study: Nucleic acid was either cDNA or gDNA, and it came from T cells, B-cell-depleted T cells, or PBMCs.

V dropped 4 bases and J dropped 4 bases, with 7 bases sitting between them. Germline V gene lookup returns CDR1 SGHRS and CDR2 YFSETQ. This CDR3 has 12 amino acids. Original data processing: It was from reference gene primer amplification that nucleated cell counts were estimated. The repertoire was sequenced with immunoSEQ multiplex PCR; TCRdb's copy has only in-frame clones and lacks some. The D gene and trimming were derived from the DNA, and the V and J assignments and clone size from that table. The sample carries some 93,000 clones, about 85% recorded once. The origin of this receptor is a human donor in a cohort sampled during active COVID-19. Material for sequencing was peripheral blood. The V and J genes are TRBV5-1 and TRBJ2-3, with TRBD2 as a possible D gene (5 bases). The CDR3 region has the DNA TGCGCCAGCAGCCGGACTGCAGATACGCAGTATTTT. Translating it yields CASSRTADTQYF. Variable domain in full (rest from reference TRBV5-1 and TRBJ2-3): KAGVTQTPRYLIKTRGQQVTLSCSPISGHRSVSWYQQTPGQGLQFLFEYFSETQRNKGNFPGRFSGRQFSNSRSEMNVSTLELGDSALYLCASSRTADTQYFGPGTRLTVL.